The present T cell receptor (beta chain) was sequenced within a study of cytomegalovirus exposure and HLA in healthy donors. As for the study in general: Researchers found that approximately 77% of fewer than 450 genotyped donors fell within the Caucasian-associated ancestry cluster.

Comments on this clone: Its matching antigen is unknown.

CDR1 is SQVTM, CDR2 ANQGSEA, per germline. V was shortened by 1 base and J by 3 bases, with 12 bases between the two germline ends. This CDR3 is 15 amino acids long. General observations from the study: Presence/absence results assume similar sequencing depth per donor, which may not hold. An Asian-associated ancestry cluster reportedly showed fewer N-insertions than the roughly 670-donor mean in a later analysis.

The study ran its PCR with 60 Vbeta and 13 Jbeta primers. Produced via immunoSEQ multiplex PCR; TCRdb's table is partial and in-frame only. The listing contains about 79,000 clones. The clonotype was recovered from a man aged 25-40 years in good health and CMV-seronegative. The chain has TRBV29-1 and TRBJ2-2, with D tentatively TRBD1 (5 bases). Material for sequencing was PBMCs. The CDR3 nucleotides are TGCAGCGTTGAAGTTAGCAGGGCCTACACCGGGGAGCTGTTTTTT. Translation: CSVEVSRAYTGELFF.